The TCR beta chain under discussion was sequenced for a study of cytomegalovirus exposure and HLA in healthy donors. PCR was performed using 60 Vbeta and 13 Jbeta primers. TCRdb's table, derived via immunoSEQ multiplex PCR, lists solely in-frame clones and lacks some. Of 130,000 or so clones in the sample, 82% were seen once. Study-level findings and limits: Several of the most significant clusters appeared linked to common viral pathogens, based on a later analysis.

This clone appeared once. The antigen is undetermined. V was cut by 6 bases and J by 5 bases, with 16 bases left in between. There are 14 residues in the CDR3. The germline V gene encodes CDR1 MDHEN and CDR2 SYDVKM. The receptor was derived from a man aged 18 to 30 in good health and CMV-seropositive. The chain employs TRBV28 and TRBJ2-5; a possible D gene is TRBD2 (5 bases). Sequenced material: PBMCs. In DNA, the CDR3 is TGTGCCAGCAGCCAAGGCGGGCCCCGGGAGACCCAGTACTTC. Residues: CASSQGGPRETQYF.